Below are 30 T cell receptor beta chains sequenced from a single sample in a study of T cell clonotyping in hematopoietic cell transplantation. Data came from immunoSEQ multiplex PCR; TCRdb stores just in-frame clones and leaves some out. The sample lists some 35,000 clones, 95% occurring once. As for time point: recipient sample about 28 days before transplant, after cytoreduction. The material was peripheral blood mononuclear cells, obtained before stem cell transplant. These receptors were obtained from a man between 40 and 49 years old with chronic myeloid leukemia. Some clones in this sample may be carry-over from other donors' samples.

The CDR3 spells CASSLEGAFF. The CDR3 DNA is TGTGCCAGCAGCTTAGAAGGAGCTTTCTTT. V gene TRBV7-9 combines with J gene TRBJ1-1, with D unclear. Germline values: CDR1 SEHNR, CDR2 FQNEAQ (reference sequence). The CDR3 loop spans 10 amino acids. V shed 1 base and J shed 10 bases, with 4 bases lying between them.

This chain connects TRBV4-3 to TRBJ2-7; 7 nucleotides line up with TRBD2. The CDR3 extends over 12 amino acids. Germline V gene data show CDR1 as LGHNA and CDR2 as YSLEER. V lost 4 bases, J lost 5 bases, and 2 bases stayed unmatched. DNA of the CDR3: TGCGCCAGCAGCCTCGGGACTAACGAGCAGTACTTC. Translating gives CASSLGTNEQYF.

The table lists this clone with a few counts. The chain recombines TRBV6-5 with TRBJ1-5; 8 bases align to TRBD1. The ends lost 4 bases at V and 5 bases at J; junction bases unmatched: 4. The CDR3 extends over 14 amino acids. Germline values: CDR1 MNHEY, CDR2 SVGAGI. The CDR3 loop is CASSSQGAHQPQHF. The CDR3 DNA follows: TGTGCCAGCAGTTCCCAGGGGGCGCATCAGCCCCAGCATTTT.

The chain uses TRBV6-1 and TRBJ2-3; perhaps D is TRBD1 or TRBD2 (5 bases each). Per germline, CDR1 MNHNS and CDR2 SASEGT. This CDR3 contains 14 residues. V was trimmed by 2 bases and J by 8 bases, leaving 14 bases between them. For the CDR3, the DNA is TGTGCCAGCAGTGAATCTAGGGACCATGGTACGCAGTATTTT. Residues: CASSESRDHGTQYF.

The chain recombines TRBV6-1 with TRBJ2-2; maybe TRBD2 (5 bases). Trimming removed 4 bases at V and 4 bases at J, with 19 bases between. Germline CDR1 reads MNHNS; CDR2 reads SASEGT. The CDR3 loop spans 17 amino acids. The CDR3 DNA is TGTGCCAGCAGTGTAAGCCAGGCGCTCCGGGGCACCGGGGAGCTGTTTTTT. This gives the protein CASSVSQALRGTGELFF.

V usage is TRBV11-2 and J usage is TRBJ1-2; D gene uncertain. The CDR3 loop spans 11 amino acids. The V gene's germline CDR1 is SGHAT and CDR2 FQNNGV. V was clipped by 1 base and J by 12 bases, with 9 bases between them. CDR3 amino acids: CASSLVNENTF. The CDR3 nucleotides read TGTGCCAGCAGCTTAGTCAATGAGAACACCTTC.

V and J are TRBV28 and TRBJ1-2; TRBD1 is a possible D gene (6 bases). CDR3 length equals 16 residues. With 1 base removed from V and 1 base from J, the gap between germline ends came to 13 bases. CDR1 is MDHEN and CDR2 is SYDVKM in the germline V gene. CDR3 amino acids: CASSLYREMFNYGYTF. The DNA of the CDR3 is TGTGCCAGCAGTTTATACAGGGAGATGTTTAACTATGGCTACACCTTC.

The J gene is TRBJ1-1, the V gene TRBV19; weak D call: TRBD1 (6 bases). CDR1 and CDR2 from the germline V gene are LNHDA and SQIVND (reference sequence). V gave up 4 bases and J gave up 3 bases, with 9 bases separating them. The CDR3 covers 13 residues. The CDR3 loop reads CASSTGEDTEAFF. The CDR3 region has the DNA TGTGCCAGTAGTACAGGGGAGGACACTGAAGCTTTCTTT.

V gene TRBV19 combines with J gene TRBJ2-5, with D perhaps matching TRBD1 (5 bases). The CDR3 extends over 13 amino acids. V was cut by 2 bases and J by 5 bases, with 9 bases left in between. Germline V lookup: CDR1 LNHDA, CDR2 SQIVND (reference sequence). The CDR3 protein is CASSIQGVETQYF. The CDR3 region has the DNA TGTGCCAGTAGTATACAAGGGGTGGAGACCCAGTACTTC.

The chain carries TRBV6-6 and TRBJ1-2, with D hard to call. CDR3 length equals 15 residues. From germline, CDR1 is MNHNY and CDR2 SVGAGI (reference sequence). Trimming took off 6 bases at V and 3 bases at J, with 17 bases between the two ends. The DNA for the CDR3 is TGTGCCAGCAGCGCGACATCAGGAAATTACTATGGCTACACCTTC. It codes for CASSATSGNYYGYTF.

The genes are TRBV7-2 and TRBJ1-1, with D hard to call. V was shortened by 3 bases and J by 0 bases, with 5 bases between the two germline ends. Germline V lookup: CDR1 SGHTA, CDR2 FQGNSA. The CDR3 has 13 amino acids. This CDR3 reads CASSFGLNTEAFF. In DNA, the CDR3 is TGTGCCAGCAGCTTTGGGTTGAACACTGAAGCTTTCTTT. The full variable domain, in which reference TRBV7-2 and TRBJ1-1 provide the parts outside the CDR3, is GAGVSQSPSNKVTEKGKDVELRCDPISGHTALYWYRQSLGQGLEFLIYFQGNSAPDKSGLPSDRFSAERTGGSVSTLTIQRTQQEDSAVYLCASSFGLNTEAFFGQGTRLTVV.

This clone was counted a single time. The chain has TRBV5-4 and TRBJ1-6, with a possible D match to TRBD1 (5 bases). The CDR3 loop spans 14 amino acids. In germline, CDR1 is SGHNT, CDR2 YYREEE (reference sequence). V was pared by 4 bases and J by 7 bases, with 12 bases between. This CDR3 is CASSPTGGNSPLHF. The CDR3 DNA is TGTGCCAGCAGCCCGACGGGGGGGAATTCACCCCTCCACTTT.

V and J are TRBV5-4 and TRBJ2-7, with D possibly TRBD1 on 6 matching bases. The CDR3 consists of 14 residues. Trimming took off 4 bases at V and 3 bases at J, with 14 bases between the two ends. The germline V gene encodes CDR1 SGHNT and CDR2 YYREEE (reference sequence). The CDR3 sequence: CASSVSGAGYEQYF. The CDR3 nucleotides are TGTGCCAGCAGCGTGTCAGGGGCGGGCTACGAGCAGTACTTC.

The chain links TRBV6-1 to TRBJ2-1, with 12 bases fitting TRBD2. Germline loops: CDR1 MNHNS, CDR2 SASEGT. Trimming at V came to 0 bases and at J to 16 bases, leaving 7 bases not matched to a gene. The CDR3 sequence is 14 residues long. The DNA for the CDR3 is TGTGCCAGCAGTGAAGCGCCTAGCGGGGGGGCCCGTTTCTTC. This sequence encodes CASSEAPSGGARFF.

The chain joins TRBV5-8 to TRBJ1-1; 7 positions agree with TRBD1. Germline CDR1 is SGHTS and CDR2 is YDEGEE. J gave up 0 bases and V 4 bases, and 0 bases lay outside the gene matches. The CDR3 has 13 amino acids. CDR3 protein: CASSGQVNTEAFF. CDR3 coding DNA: TGTGCCAGCAGCGGACAGGTGAACACTGAAGCTTTCTTT.

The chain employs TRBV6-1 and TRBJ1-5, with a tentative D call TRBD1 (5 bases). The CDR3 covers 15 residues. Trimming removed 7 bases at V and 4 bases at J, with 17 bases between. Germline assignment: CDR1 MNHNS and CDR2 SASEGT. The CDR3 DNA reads TGTGCCAGCACCTCGGGGGATGGAACAAATCAGCCCCAGCATTTT. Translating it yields CASTSGDGTNQPQHF.

Here the CDR3 reads CASSEERGYSYGYTF. The CDR3 nucleotides read TGTGCCAGCAGTGAAGAAAGGGGATATAGCTATGGCTACACCTTC. V and J are TRBV2 and TRBJ1-2, with TRBD1 as a possible D gene (5 bases). Trimming stripped 1 base from V and 4 bases from J, with 13 bases between. The CDR3 sequence is 15 residues long. CDR1 and CDR2 from the germline V gene are SNHLY and FYNNEI.

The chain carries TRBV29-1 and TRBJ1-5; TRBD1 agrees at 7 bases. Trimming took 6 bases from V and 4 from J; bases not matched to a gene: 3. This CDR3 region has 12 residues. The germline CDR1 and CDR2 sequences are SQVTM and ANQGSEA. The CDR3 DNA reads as TGCAGCGTGCGACAGGGTAATCAGCCCCAGCATTTT. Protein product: CSVRQGNQPQHF.

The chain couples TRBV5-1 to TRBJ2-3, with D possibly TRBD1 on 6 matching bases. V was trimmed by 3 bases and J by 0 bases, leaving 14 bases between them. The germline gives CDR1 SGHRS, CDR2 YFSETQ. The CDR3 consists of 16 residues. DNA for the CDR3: TGCGCCAGCAGCTCCCCTTGGGGGCCTAGCACAGATACGCAGTATTTT. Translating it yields CASSSPWGPSTDTQYF.

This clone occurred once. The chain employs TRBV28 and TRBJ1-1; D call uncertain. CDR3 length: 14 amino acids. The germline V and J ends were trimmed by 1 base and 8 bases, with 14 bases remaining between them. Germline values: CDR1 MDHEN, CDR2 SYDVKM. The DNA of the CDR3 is TGTGCCAGCAGTTTATCGGGCTTTGAAATGGAAGCTTTCTTT. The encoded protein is CASSLSGFEMEAFF.

CDR3 nucleotides: TGTGCCAGCAGCTCCTGGAACGGCAATGAGCAGTTCTTC. Its translation is CASSSWNGNEQFF. The chain carries TRBV7-3 and TRBJ2-1; D gene ambiguous. The CDR3 sequence is 13 residues long. The ends were cut back, 4 bases at V and 6 bases at J, with 10 bases in the middle. The V gene's germline CDR1 is SGHTA and CDR2 FQGTGA. Combining the CDR3 with reference TRBV7-3 and TRBJ2-1 gives the whole variable domain GAGVSQTPSNKVTEKGKYVELRCDPISGHTALYWYRQSLGQGPEFLIYFQGTGAADDSGLPNDRFFAVRPEGSVSTLKIQRTERGDSAVYLCASSSWNGNEQFFGPGTRLTVL.

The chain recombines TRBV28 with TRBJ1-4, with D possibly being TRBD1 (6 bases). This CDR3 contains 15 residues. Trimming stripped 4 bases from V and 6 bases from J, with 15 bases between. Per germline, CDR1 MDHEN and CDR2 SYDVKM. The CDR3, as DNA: TGTGCCAGCAGTTACCTCGGGGGGGGCGATGAAAAACTGTTTTTT. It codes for CASSYLGGGDEKLFF.

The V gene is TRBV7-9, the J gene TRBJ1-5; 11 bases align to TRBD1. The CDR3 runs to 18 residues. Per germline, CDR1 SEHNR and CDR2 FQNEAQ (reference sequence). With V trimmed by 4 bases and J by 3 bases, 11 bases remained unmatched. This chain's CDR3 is CASSSELGTGGFNQPQHF. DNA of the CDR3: TGTGCCAGCAGCTCTGAACTCGGGACAGGGGGTTTCAATCAGCCCCAGCATTTT.

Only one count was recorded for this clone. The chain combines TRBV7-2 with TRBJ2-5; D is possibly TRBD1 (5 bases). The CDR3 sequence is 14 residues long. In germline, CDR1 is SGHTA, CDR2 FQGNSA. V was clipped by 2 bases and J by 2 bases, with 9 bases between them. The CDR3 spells CASSLQGSQETQYF. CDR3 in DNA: TGTGCCAGCAGCTTACAGGGATCTCAAGAGACCCAGTACTTC.

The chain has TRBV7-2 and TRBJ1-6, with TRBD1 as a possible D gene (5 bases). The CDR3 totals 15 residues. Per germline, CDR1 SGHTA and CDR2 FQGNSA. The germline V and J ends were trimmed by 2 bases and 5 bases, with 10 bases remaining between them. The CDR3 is CASSLQRGNNSPLHF. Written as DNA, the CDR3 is TGTGCCAGCAGCTTACAAAGGGGAAATAATTCACCCCTCCACTTT.

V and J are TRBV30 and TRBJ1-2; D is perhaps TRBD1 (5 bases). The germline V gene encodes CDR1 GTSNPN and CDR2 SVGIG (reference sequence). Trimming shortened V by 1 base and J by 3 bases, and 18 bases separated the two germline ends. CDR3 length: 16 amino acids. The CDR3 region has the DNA TGTGCCTGGAGTGCCTATGGCACAGGTAGGGACTATGGCTACACCTTC. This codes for CAWSAYGTGRDYGYTF.

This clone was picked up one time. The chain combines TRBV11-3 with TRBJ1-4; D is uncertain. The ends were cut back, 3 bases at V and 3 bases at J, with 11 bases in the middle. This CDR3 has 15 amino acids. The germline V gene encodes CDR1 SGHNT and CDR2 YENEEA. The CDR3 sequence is CASSFRPQANEKLFF. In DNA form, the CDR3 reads TGTGCCAGCAGCTTTCGTCCTCAGGCTAATGAAAAACTGTTTTTT.

CDR3: CASSVATGGNSPLHF. CDR3 sequence (DNA): TGTGCCAGCAGCGTAGCTACGGGGGGGAATTCACCCCTCCACTTT. The V and J genes are TRBV9 and TRBJ1-6; tentatively, D is TRBD1 (5 bases). The CDR3 is made up of 15 amino acids. Germline assignment: CDR1 SGDLS and CDR2 YYNGEE. V was clipped by 0 bases and J by 7 bases, with 11 bases between them.

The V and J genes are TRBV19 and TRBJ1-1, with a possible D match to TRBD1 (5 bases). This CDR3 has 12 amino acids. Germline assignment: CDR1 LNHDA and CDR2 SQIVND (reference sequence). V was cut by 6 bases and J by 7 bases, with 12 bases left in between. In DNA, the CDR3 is TGTGCCAGTAGCCATCCGGGGGTTGAAGCTTTCTTT. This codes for CASSHPGVEAFF.

The CDR3 is CASSLERLSYEQYF. The CDR3 DNA reads TGTGCCAGCAGCTTAGAACGGTTATCCTACGAGCAGTACTTC. V gene TRBV13 combines with J gene TRBJ2-7; D uncertain. CDR3 length: 14 residues. V shed 1 base and J shed 1 base, with 8 bases lying between them. Germline lookup yields CDR1 PRHDT and CDR2 FYEKMQ (reference sequence). The complete variable domain, with remaining parts taken from reference TRBV13 and TRBJ2-7, reads AAGVIQSPRHLIKEKRETATLKCYPIPRHDTVYWYQQGPGQDPQFLISFYEKMQSDKGSIPDRFSAQQFSDYHSELNMSSLELGDSALYFCASSLERLSYEQYFGPGTRLTVT.